This T cell receptor (beta chain) comes out of a study of blood T cell repertoires in COVID-19. Study overall: PBMCs, B-cell-depleted T cells, or T cells were the source of the cDNA or gDNA that made up the material.

Method: immunoSEQ multiplex PCR; TCRdb's copy keeps in-frame clones and lacks some. The top ten clones hold 12% of a sample with under 50,000 clones, about 92% of them seen once. The receptor was isolated from a human donor in a cohort sampled during active COVID-19. Sequencing was carried out using peripheral blood.

The CDR3 reads CASSLGTDSNQPQHF. The CDR3, as DNA: TGTGCCAGCAGTTTAGGGACAGATAGCAATCAGCCCCAGCATTTT. This sequence joins TRBV28 and TRBJ1-5, with 7 bases matching TRBD1. The V segment lost 2 bases and the J segment 0 bases; nucleotides outside the gene matches: 1. The CDR3 length is 15 residues. From germline, CDR1 is MDHEN and CDR2 SYDVKM.